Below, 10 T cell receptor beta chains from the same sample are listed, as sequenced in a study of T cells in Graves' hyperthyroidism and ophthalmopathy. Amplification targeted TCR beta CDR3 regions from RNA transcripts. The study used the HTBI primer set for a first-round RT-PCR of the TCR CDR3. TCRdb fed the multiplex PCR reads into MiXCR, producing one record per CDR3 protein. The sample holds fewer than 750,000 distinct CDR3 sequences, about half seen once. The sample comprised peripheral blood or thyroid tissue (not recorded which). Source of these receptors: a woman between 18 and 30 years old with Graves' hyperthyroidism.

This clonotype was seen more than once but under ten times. CDR3 region: CASSRGDEQYYGYTF. The CDR3 nucleotides read TGTGCCAGCAGCAGGGGGGACGAGCAGTACTATGGCTACACCTTC. This rearrangement joins TRBV7-9 to TRBJ1-2; tentatively, D is TRBD1 (6 bases). The CDR3 runs 15 residues. Deletions cut 5 bases from V and 3 bases from J, with 16 bases between. CDR1 SEHNR and CDR2 FQNEAQ come from the germline V gene (reference sequence).

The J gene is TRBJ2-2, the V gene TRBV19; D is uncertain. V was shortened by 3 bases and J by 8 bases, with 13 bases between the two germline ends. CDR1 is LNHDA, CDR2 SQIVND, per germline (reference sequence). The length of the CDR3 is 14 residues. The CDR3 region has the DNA TGTGCCAGTAGTATGAGGCGGAGCTCTGGGGAGCTGTTTTTT. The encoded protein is CASSMRRSSGELFF.

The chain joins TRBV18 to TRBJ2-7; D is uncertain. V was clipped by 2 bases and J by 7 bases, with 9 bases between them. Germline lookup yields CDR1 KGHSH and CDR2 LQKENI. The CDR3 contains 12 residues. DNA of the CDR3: TGTGCCAGCTCACCAAAGCCCGGGGAGCAGTACTTC. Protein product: CASSPKPGEQYF.

The CDR3 loop reads CASSIGGVSYEQYF. CDR3 coding DNA: TGTGCCAGTAGTATAGGAGGGGTATCCTACGAGCAGTACTTC. The chain has TRBV19 and TRBJ2-7, with D perhaps assigned TRBD1 or TRBD2 (5 bases each). The CDR3 consists of 14 residues. Germline V CDR1 and CDR2: LNHDA, SQIVND (reference sequence). The V end lost 1 base, the J end lost 1 base, and 8 bases lay between the germline ends.

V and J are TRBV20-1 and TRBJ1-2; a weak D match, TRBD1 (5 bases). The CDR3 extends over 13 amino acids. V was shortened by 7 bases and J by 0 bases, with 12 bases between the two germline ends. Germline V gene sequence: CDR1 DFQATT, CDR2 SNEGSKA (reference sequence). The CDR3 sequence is CSESTVANYGYTF. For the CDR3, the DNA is TGCAGTGAATCGACAGTAGCTAACTATGGCTACACCTTC.

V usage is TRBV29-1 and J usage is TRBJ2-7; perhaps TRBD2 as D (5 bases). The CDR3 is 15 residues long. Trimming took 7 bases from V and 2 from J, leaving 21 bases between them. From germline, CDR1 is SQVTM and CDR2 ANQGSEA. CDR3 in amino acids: CSAYGVVGVPYEQYF. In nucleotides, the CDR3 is TGCAGCGCTTATGGAGTAGTGGGAGTCCCCTACGAGCAGTACTTC.

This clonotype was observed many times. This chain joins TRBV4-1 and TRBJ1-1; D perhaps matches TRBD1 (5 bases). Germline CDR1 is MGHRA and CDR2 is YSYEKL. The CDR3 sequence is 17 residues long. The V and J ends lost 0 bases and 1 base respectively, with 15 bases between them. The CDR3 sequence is CASSQDSWGLRNTEAFF. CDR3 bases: TGCGCCAGCAGCCAAGATTCGTGGGGACTGCGGAACACTGAAGCTTTCTTT.

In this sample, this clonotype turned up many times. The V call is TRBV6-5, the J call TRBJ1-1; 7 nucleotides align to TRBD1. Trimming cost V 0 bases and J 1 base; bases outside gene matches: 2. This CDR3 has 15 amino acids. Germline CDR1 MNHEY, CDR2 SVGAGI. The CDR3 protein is CASSYSKGANTEAFF. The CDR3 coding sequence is TGTGCCAGCAGTTACTCAAAGGGGGCGAACACTGAAGCTTTCTTT.

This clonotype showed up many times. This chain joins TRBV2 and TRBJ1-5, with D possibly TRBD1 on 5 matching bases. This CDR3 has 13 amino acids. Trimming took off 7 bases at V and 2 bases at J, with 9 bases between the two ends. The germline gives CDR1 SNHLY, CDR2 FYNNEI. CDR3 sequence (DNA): TGTGCCAGCAAGTCGACAGGCAATCAGCCCCAGCATTTT. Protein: CASKSTGNQPQHF. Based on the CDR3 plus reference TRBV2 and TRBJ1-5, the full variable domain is EPEVTQTPSHQVTQMGQEVILRCVPISNHLYFYWYRQILGQKVEFLVSFYNNEISEKSEIFDDQFSVERPDGSNFTLKIRSTKLEDSAMYFCASKSTGNQPQHFGDGTRLSIL.

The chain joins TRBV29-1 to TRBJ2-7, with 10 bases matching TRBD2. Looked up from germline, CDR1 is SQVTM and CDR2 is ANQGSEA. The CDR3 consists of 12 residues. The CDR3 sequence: CSEPSGSDEQYF. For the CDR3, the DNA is TGCAGTGAACCTAGCGGGAGCGACGAGCAGTACTTC.